The present entry profiles one T cell receptor (beta chain) with its context. Enrolment of Seattle patients took place during active infection, and they were followed longitudinally. In the original processing: Amplified reference gene primers provided the basis for estimating nucleated cell counts. The repertoire was sequenced with immunoSEQ multiplex PCR; TCRdb's copy has only in-frame clones and lacks some. The V and J calls and the clone size are those of that table, but D and trimming were determined from the DNA. The table lists roughly 260,000 clones, almost 90% of them singletons. The data were taken from a study of blood T cell repertoires in COVID-19. Whole-study context: From T cells, B-cell-depleted T cells, or PBMCs came the material, which was cDNA or gDNA.

From germline, CDR1 is SGHKS and CDR2 YYEKEE (reference sequence). The J segment lost 0 bases and the V segment lost 3 bases, leaving 6 bases of the junction unmatched. CDR3 size: 16 residues. Source material: peripheral blood. The origin of this receptor is a woman in her 30s with COVID-19, enrolled during active disease. The J gene is TRBJ2-1, the V gene TRBV5-5, with TRBD2 matching 7 bases. The CDR3 loop reads CASSSSGDLSYNEQFF. The DNA for the CDR3 is TGTGCCAGCAGCTCAAGCGGGGACCTCTCCTACAATGAGCAGTTCTTC.